A single sample is the source of the 14 T cell receptor beta chains below, sequenced in a study of molecular identifiers for immune sequencing clone quantification. TCRdb fed the PCR reads into MiXCR, producing one record per CDR3 protein. The table includes over 550,000 distinct CDR3 sequences, about 25% detected once. The specimen sequenced was naive CD8+ T cells from blood, with Jurkat cell RNA spiked in. Subset: FACS-sorted CD8+CD4-CCR7+CD45RA+ naive T cells. These receptors were taken from a human donor in good health. Some libraries in this study had Jurkat cell RNA spiked in.

As regards this clonotype: With a much larger clone just one base away, this may be a read error. The chain couples TRBV10-2 to TRBJ2-7; D is perhaps TRBD2 (5 bases). Germline CDR1 is WSHSY and CDR2 is SAAADI. The V end lost 8 bases, the J end lost 3 bases, and 14 bases lay between the germline ends. This CDR3 contains 13 residues. The CDR3 sequence: CASVYGVDYEQYF. CDR3 DNA sequence: TGCGCCAGCGTCTACGGGGTAGACTACGAGCAGTACTTC.

V gene TRBV7-8 combines with J gene TRBJ2-1; no firm D call. With 4 bases removed from V and 2 bases from J, the gap between germline ends came to 18 bases. The germline V gene has CDR1 SGHVS and CDR2 FQNEAQ. CDR3 size: 17 residues. In nucleotides, the CDR3 is TGTGCCAGCAGCTATTCTTCCGGGCTGGGCGCCTACAATGAGCAGTTCTTC. Its protein is CASSYSSGLGAYNEQFF.

This clonotype was observed a handful of times. This sequence joins TRBV4-3 and TRBJ1-4; D is perhaps TRBD1 (5 bases). The V and J ends lost 3 bases and 3 bases respectively, with 11 bases between them. Germline lookup yields CDR1 LGHNA and CDR2 YSLEER. This CDR3 has 15 residues. CDR3 sequence reads: CASSHTGRSNEKLFF. CDR3 DNA: TGCGCCAGCAGCCATACGGGACGGTCTAATGAAAAACTGTTTTTT.

With regard to this clonotype: This may stem from a read error, because a much larger clone lies one nucleotide away. The chain employs TRBV12-5 and TRBJ2-5; D is perhaps TRBD1 (5 bases). Germline CDR1 and CDR2: LGHNT and FRNRAP. The CDR3 extends over 15 amino acids. DNA of the CDR3: TGTGCTAGTGGTTTGGCGACGACAGAACAAGGGACCCAGTACTTC. As protein: CASGLATTEQGTQYF.

The J gene is TRBJ2-1, the V gene TRBV19; 7 bases match TRBD2. The ends lost 10 bases at V and 5 bases at J; junction bases unmatched: 5. The V gene's germline CDR1 is LNHDA and CDR2 SQIVND (reference sequence). The CDR3 sequence is 12 residues long. The chain's CDR3 is CATRLAHNEQFF. In DNA form, the CDR3 reads TGTGCCACCAGACTAGCCCACAATGAGCAGTTCTTC. Filled out from reference TRBV19 and TRBJ2-1, the complete variable domain reads DGGITQSPKYLFRKEGQNVTLSCEQNLNHDAMYWYRQDPGQGLRLIYYSQIVNDFQKGDIAEGYSVSREKKESFPLTVTSAQKNPTAFYLCATRLAHNEQFFGPGTRLTVL.

This clonotype was seen many times. The V call is TRBV6-2 or TRBV6-3, the J call TRBJ1-1; unclear D gene. CDR3 size: 15 residues. Germline V gene lookup returns CDR1 MNHEY and CDR2 SVGEGT. V lost 2 bases to trimming and J lost 0 bases, with 10 bases between them. CDR3 DNA: TGTGCCAGCAGTTACGGGGAACAGTTGAACACTGAAGCTTTCTTT. Translated: CASSYGEQLNTEAFF.

This clonotype was detected a few times. The chain links TRBV12-3 or TRBV12-4 to TRBJ2-1; 8 nucleotides line up with TRBD2. Unmatched junction bases numbered 20, after V lost 6 bases and J lost 10 bases. This CDR3 spans 17 amino acids. The CDR3 coding sequence is TGTGCCAGCAGCTCCGGCGCCCCGGGACTAGGGGGGATGGAGCAGTTCTTC. This codes for CASSSGAPGLGGMEQFF.

There are many counts of this clonotype. The V gene is TRBV7-9, the J gene TRBJ1-1; 8 bases fit TRBD1. V lost 3 bases to trimming and J lost 5 bases; unmatched junction nucleotides: 11. The CDR3 covers 16 residues. CDR1 is SEHNR and CDR2 is FQNEAQ in the germline V gene (reference sequence). In nucleotides, the CDR3 is TGTGCCAGCAGCTTGGGCCTCCAGGGGGCCCGGACTGAAGCTTTCTTT. The encoded protein is CASSLGLQGARTEAFF. Looking up the rest from reference TRBV7-9 and TRBJ1-1 gives the full variable domain: DTGVSQNPRHKITKRGQNVTFRCDPISEHNRLYWYRQTLGQGPEFLTYFQNEAQLEKSRLLSDRFSAERPKGSFSTLEIQRTEQGDSAMYLCASSLGLQGARTEAFFGQGTRLTVV.

In regard to this clonotype: A far larger clone is just one base off, so this is likely a read error. The chain uses TRBV28 and TRBJ2-2; D uncertain. The CDR3 is made up of 14 amino acids. CDR1 and CDR2 from the germline V gene are MDHEN and SYDVKM. The CDR3 region is CASSLGVNTEELFF. The CDR3 DNA reads as TGTGCCAGCAGTTTAGGCGTGAACACCGAGGAGCTGTTTTTT.

This clonotype was found a few times. The chain uses TRBV28 and TRBJ2-7; 10 nucleotides match TRBD1. Germline V gene data show CDR1 as MDHEN and CDR2 as SYDVKM. CDR3 size: 21 residues. V shed 3 bases, J shed 2 bases, and the junction held 22 bases outside the gene matches. The chain's CDR3 is CASSFPTRTGGIAPKTYEQYF. DNA for the CDR3: TGTGCCAGCAGTTTCCCCACCAGGACAGGGGGTATAGCGCCAAAGACCTACGAGCAGTACTTC.

Comment on this clonotype: A read error is possible here, since a much larger clone lies one base away. The gene calls are TRBV24-1 and TRBJ2-3, with D hard to call. Per germline, CDR1 KGHDR and CDR2 SFDVKD. The CDR3 spans 13 residues. The CDR3 region is CATRGRNTDMQYF. CDR3 coding DNA: TGTGCCACCAGGGGCAGAAACACAGATATGCAGTATTTT.

This clonotype came up a few times. The chain couples TRBV27 to TRBJ2-2, with 11 bases matching TRBD2. With 4 bases clipped from V and 5 bases from J, the junction kept 0 bases outside the gene matches. The length of the CDR3 is 14 residues. The germline gives CDR1 MNHEY, CDR2 SMNVEV (reference sequence). The DNA of the CDR3 is TGTGCCAGCAGTTGGACTAGCGGGACCGGGGAGCTGTTTTTT. Encoded protein: CASSWTSGTGELFF.

Here the CDR3 reads CASSGDSRGEKLFF. The CDR3 DNA is TGCGCCAGCTCGGGGGACAGTCGGGGCGAAAAACTGTTTTTT. The chain links TRBV4-3 to TRBJ1-4, with 7 bases matching TRBD1. Losses at the gene ends were 8 bases for V and 8 bases for J; bases not matched to a gene: 11. The CDR3 has 14 amino acids. CDR1 is LGHNA and CDR2 is YSLEER in the germline V gene.

This clonotype was observed at least ten times. The chain combines TRBV14 with TRBJ2-2; D remains unclear. The CDR3 is 14 residues long. The V end was cut by 4 bases, the J end by 4 bases, with 10 bases between. Germline CDR1 is SGHDN and CDR2 is FVKESK. The CDR3 coding sequence is TGTGCCAGCAGCCGTGGCGGACCCACCGGGGAGCTGTTTTTT. Translation gives CASSRGGPTGELFF. The full variable domain, in which reference TRBV14 and TRBJ2-2 provide the parts outside the CDR3, is EAGVTQFPSHSVIEKGQTVTLRCDPISGHDNLYWYRRVMGKEIKFLLHFVKESKQDESGMPNNRFLAERTGGTYSTLKVQPAELEDSGVYFCASSRGGPTGELFFGEGSRLTVL.